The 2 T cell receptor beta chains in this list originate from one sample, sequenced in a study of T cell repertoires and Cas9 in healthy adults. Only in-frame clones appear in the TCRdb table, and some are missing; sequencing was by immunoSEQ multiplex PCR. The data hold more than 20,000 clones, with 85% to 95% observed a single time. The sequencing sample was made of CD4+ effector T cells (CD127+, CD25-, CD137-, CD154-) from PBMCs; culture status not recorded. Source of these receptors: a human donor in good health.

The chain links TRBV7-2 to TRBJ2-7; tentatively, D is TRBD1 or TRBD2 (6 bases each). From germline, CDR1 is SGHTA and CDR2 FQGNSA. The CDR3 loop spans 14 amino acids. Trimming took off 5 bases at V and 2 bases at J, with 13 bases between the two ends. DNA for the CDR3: TGTGCCAGCAGCCCGCGGAGGGGGGCCTACGAGCAGTACTTC. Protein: CASSPRRGAYEQYF. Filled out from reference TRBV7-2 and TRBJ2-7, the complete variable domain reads GAGVSQSPSNKVTEKGKDVELRCDPISGHTALYWYRQSLGQGLEFLIYFQGNSAPDKSGLPSDRFSAERTGGSVSTLTIQRTQQEDSAVYLCASSPRRGAYEQYFGPGTRLTVT.

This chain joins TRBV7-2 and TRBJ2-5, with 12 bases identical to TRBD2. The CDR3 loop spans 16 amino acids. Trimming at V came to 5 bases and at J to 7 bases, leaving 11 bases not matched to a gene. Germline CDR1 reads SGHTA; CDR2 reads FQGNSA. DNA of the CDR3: TGTGCCAGCAGCCCGACCCGGACTAGCGGGGTGGGGACCCAGTACTTC. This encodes CASSPTRTSGVGTQYF.